These 30 T cell receptor beta chains were all obtained from the same sample, sequenced in a study of blood T cell repertoires in COVID-19. Libraries were prepared by immunoSEQ multiplex PCR; TCRdb keeps only in-frame clonotypes and omits some of them. The sample carries about 68,000 clones, just over 90% recorded once. Sequencing input: peripheral blood. All receptors derive from a man aged 45-65 years with COVID-19, enrolled during active disease.

The rearrangement joins TRBV6-4 to TRBJ2-3; a weak D match, TRBD1 (5 bases). V lost 5 bases and J 2 bases, leaving 14 bases between the germline ends. The CDR3 contains 15 residues. Germline CDR1 reads MRHNA; CDR2 reads SNTAGT. CDR3 bases: TGTGCCAGCAGTCCCCAGGGCCAGGACACAGATACGCAGTATTTT. This codes for CASSPQGQDTDTQYF.

The gene calls are TRBV5-6 and TRBJ2-7; 8 positions match TRBD2. The germline CDR1 and CDR2 sequences are SGHDT and YYEEEE. With V trimmed by 2 bases and J by 3 bases, 1 base remained unmatched. This CDR3 has 13 residues. The DNA of the CDR3 is TGTGCCAGCAGCTTCCGGGGGGGCTACGAGCAGTACGTC. This encodes CASSFRGGYEQYV.

The rearrangement joins TRBV18 to TRBJ1-5, with D unclear. This CDR3 is 14 amino acids long. Germline loops: CDR1 KGHSH, CDR2 LQKENI. The ends were cut back, 4 bases at V and 0 bases at J, with 7 bases in the middle. The CDR3 sequence: CASSLQNSNQPQHF. The DNA of the CDR3 is TGTGCCAGCTCACTACAGAATAGCAATCAGCCCCAGCATTTT. Complete variable domain (other parts from reference TRBV18 and TRBJ1-5): NAGVMQNPRHLVRRRGQEARLRCSPMKGHSHVYWYRQLPEEGLKFMVYLQKENIIDESGMPKERFSAEFPKEGPSILRIQQVVRGDSAAYFCASSLQNSNQPQHFGDGTRLSIL.

The V call is TRBV7-9, the J call TRBJ2-6, with D possibly TRBD1 on 5 matching bases. V was cut by 7 bases and J by 1 base, with 20 bases left in between. Germline assignment: CDR1 SEHNR and CDR2 FQNEAQ (reference sequence). This CDR3 is 18 amino acids long. The CDR3 is CASNPYSRQLSGANVLTF. The CDR3 DNA follows: TGTGCCAGCAACCCTTACTCCAGACAGCTGTCTGGGGCCAACGTCCTGACTTTC.

The chain joins TRBV12-3 or TRBV12-4 to TRBJ1-1; D gene unclear. This CDR3 is built from 13 residues. With 1 base removed from V and 5 bases from J, the gap between germline ends came to 8 bases. The CDR3 sequence: CASSLVEWTEAFF. The CDR3 DNA sequence: TGTGCCAGCAGTTTAGTAGAGTGGACTGAAGCTTTCTTT.

This chain links TRBV7-8 with TRBJ2-3; a weak D match, TRBD2 (6 bases). This CDR3 comprises 15 residues. Trimming pared 2 bases from V and 2 bases from J, leaving 11 bases between. Germline CDR1 SGHVS, CDR2 FQNEAQ. This CDR3 reads CASSLLRGNTDTQYF. CDR3 DNA: TGTGCCAGCAGCTTATTACGGGGGAACACAGATACGCAGTATTTT.

This chain links TRBV19 with TRBJ2-2; possible D gene TRBD2, 7 bases. V lost 5 bases and J lost 7, with 11 bases in between. Germline-derived CDR1 and CDR2 are LNHDA and SQIVND (reference sequence). The CDR3 totals 13 residues. The CDR3: CASSAGAGGELFF. DNA for the CDR3: TGTGCCAGTAGTGCGGGGGCAGGCGGGGAGCTGTTTTTT.

V is TRBV15 and J is TRBJ2-1; 8 bases line up with TRBD2. This CDR3 region has 18 residues. Trimming took 0 bases from V and 9 from J; bases not matched to a gene: 16. Germline CDR1 is LNHNV and CDR2 is YYDKDF (reference sequence). CDR3 amino acids: CATSRDARQGLVTPEQFF. The CDR3 nucleotides are TGTGCCACCAGCAGAGATGCCCGTCAGGGACTAGTGACGCCTGAGCAGTTCTTC.

The V gene is TRBV7-2, the J gene TRBJ1-2, with D tentatively TRBD1 (5 bases). The V gene lost 1 base and the J gene lost 7 bases, with 19 bases spanning the gap. CDR3 length equals 16 residues. From germline, CDR1 is SGHTA and CDR2 FQGNSA. The DNA of the CDR3 is TGTGCCAGCAGCTTAGAGGTGGTAGGGGAGGGCCGTGGCTACACCTTC. This encodes CASSLEVVGEGRGYTF.

The CDR3 loop reads CASRLAISTDTQYF. The CDR3 region has the DNA TGTGCCAGCAGACTAGCAATCAGCACAGATACGCAGTATTTT. V gene TRBV27 combines with J gene TRBJ2-3; perhaps TRBD2 as D (6 bases). The V and J ends lost 6 bases and 0 bases respectively, with 10 bases between them. The CDR3 is 14 amino acids. Germline assignment: CDR1 MNHEY and CDR2 SMNVEV (reference sequence).

V usage is TRBV6-5 and J usage is TRBJ2-7; 7 bases are shared with TRBD2. CDR1 and CDR2 (germline): MNHEY, SVGAGI. The J segment lost 3 bases and the V segment lost 7 bases, leaving 6 bases of the junction unmatched. The CDR3 covers 13 residues. The CDR3 DNA follows: TGTGCCAGCATCTCACCGGGGGGCTACGAGCAGTACTTC. Translation gives CASISPGGYEQYF.

This sequence joins TRBV29-1 and TRBJ1-2; perhaps TRBD1 as D (5 bases). CDR1 and CDR2 from the germline V gene are SQVTM and ANQGSEA. The V end was cut by 1 base, the J end by 8 bases, with 14 bases between. The length of the CDR3 is 13 residues. The CDR3 DNA reads as TGCAGCGTTGAAGTCGGGCAGGGAGGAGGCTACACCTTC. It codes for CSVEVGQGGGYTF.

The rearrangement joins TRBV2 to TRBJ1-4; weak D call: TRBD1 (5 bases). The CDR3 spans 14 residues. The V end lost 6 bases, the J end lost 10 bases, and 18 bases lay between the germline ends. From germline, CDR1 is SNHLY and CDR2 FYNNEI. For the CDR3, the DNA is TGTGCCAGCAGGTCTATTCAGGGAAGTGGAAAACTGTTTTTT. It yields the protein CASRSIQGSGKLFF.

This clone was recorded only once. The chain employs TRBV3-1 (or the pseudogene TRBV3-2) and TRBJ1-2; 7 bases line up with TRBD1. This CDR3 contains 17 residues. V dropped 0 bases and J dropped 4; count of bases not matched to a gene: 11. The germline gives CDR1 LGHDT, CDR2 YNNKEL (reference sequence). CDR3 sequence: CASSQDDRAYYFYGYTF. Here the CDR3 DNA reads TGTGCCAGCAGCCAAGATGACAGGGCCTATTACTTCTATGGCTACACCTTC.

J is TRBJ1-5 and V is TRBV10-3, with a possible D match to TRBD1 (6 bases). The V gene's germline CDR1 is ENHRY and CDR2 SYGVKD. Trimming removed 0 bases from V and 6 bases from J, with 12 bases in between. The CDR3 is 15 amino acids. The CDR3: CAISESISGVQPQHF. The CDR3 region has the DNA TGTGCCATCAGTGAGTCGATATCAGGGGTTCAGCCCCAGCATTTT.

The V call is TRBV11-2, the J call TRBJ2-5, with 7 bases that match TRBD1. Germline loops: CDR1 SGHAT, CDR2 FQNNGV. The junction had 3 bases not matched to a gene; V was cut back by 5 bases and J by 3 bases. This CDR3 region has 13 residues. In DNA, the CDR3 is TGTGCCAGCAGCCTCGACAGGGAAGAGACCCAGTACTTC. Amino acids: CASSLDREETQYF.

The chain uses TRBV28 and TRBJ1-6, with D possibly being TRBD1 (6 bases). V shed 3 bases and J shed 5 bases, with 14 bases lying between them. This CDR3 region has 16 residues. Germline V gene data show CDR1 as MDHEN and CDR2 as SYDVKM. The CDR3 spells CASSFVQGQDNSPLHF. In DNA, the CDR3 is TGTGCCAGCAGTTTTGTGCAGGGGCAAGATAATTCACCCCTCCACTTT. The entire variable domain, with the rest obtained from reference TRBV28 and TRBJ1-6, is as follows: DVKVTQSSRYLVKRTGEKVFLECVQDMDHENMFWYRQDPGLGLRLIYFSYDVKMKEKGDIPEGYSVSREKKERFSLILESASTNQTSMYLCASSFVQGQDNSPLHFGNGTRLTVT.

The chain recombines TRBV5-1 with TRBJ2-2, with 7 bases lining up with TRBD2. Germline V gene lookup returns CDR1 SGHRS and CDR2 YFSETQ. After removal of 0 bases from V and 6 bases from J, the junction contained 2 bases not matched to a gene. This CDR3 is built from 14 residues. CDR3 in amino acids: CASSLVAGPGELFF. The CDR3 DNA follows: TGCGCCAGCAGCTTGGTAGCGGGTCCCGGGGAGCTGTTTTTT. Using reference TRBV5-1 and TRBJ2-2 for the parts outside the CDR3, the full variable domain is KAGVTQTPRYLIKTRGQQVTLSCSPISGHRSVSWYQQTPGQGLQFLFEYFSETQRNKGNFPGRFSGRQFSNSRSEMNVSTLELGDSALYLCASSLVAGPGELFFGEGSRLTVL.

The V gene is TRBV19, the J gene TRBJ2-1, with TRBD2 matching 9 bases. Germline CDR1 reads LNHDA; CDR2 reads SQIVND (reference sequence). Trimming at V came to 5 bases and at J to 1 base, leaving 3 bases not matched to a gene. The CDR3 loop spans 15 amino acids. The CDR3 nucleotides are TGTGCCAGTAGTTTTCTAGCGGGGTCCTACAATGAGCAGTTCTTC. It is translated as CASSFLAGSYNEQFF.

The rearrangement uses TRBV11-2 and TRBJ1-4; D might be TRBD1 (5 bases). V lost 5 bases and J 1 base, leaving 20 bases between the germline ends. The CDR3 loop spans 18 amino acids. From germline, CDR1 is SGHAT and CDR2 FQNNGV. CDR3 bases: TGTGCCAGCAGCCCAGGTCGGCAGGGCGGGAGAACTAATGAAAAACTGTTTTTT. As protein: CASSPGRQGGRTNEKLFF.

The chain employs TRBV5-1 and TRBJ2-5, with 8 bases that match TRBD1. This CDR3 contains 14 residues. Trimming at V came to 4 bases and at J to 2 bases, leaving 4 bases not matched to a gene. Looked up from germline, CDR1 is SGHRS and CDR2 is YFSETQ. CDR3 DNA sequence: TGCGCCAGCAGCGGAGGACAGGGACAAGAGACCCAGTACTTC. Translating gives CASSGGQGQETQYF.

The chain uses TRBV28 and TRBJ2-7; TRBD1 agrees at 8 bases. The CDR3 is 14 amino acids. The J segment lost 5 bases and the V segment lost 7 bases, leaving 10 bases of the junction unmatched. The germline V gene has CDR1 MDHEN and CDR2 SYDVKM. The CDR3 loop reads CASISGGTDNEQYF. The CDR3 coding sequence is TGTGCCAGCATCTCAGGGGGCACAGACAACGAGCAGTACTTC.

The V and J genes are TRBV28 and TRBJ2-1; D perhaps matches TRBD1 (6 bases). This CDR3 has 15 amino acids. Trimming cost V 7 bases and J 4 bases, with 17 bases left between them. Germline values: CDR1 MDHEN, CDR2 SYDVKM. CDR3 coding DNA: TGTGCCAGCAACCCCGGACTTCAGGGGTACAATGAGCAGTTCTTC. It encodes CASNPGLQGYNEQFF. Looking up the rest from reference TRBV28 and TRBJ2-1 gives the full variable domain: DVKVTQSSRYLVKRTGEKVFLECVQDMDHENMFWYRQDPGLGLRLIYFSYDVKMKEKGDIPEGYSVSREKKERFSLILESASTNQTSMYLCASNPGLQGYNEQFFGPGTRLTVL.

V usage is TRBV9 and J usage is TRBJ2-3, with a tentative D call TRBD2 (6 bases). The CDR3 extends over 16 amino acids. Germline assignment: CDR1 SGDLS and CDR2 YYNGEE. V was cut by 3 bases and J by 3 bases, with 17 bases left in between. This chain's CDR3 is CASSGRSGSETDTQYF. The CDR3 nucleotides are TGTGCCAGCAGCGGGCGTTCCGGGAGTGAAACAGATACGCAGTATTTT.

The rearrangement uses TRBV24-1 and TRBJ1-2, with D unclear. CDR1 KGHDR and CDR2 SFDVKD come from the germline V gene. V was trimmed by 4 bases and J by 5 bases, leaving 4 bases between them. There are 11 residues in the CDR3. The chain's CDR3 is CATSDRYGYTF. CDR3 DNA sequence: TGTGCCACCAGTGACAGGTATGGCTACACCTTC.

This chain links TRBV10-3 with TRBJ2-1; possible D gene TRBD1, 6 bases. Germline V gene data show CDR1 as ENHRY and CDR2 as SYGVKD. V gave up 10 bases and J gave up 0 bases, with 13 bases separating them. The CDR3 consists of 14 residues. The CDR3: CATRLDSSYNEQFF. CDR3 DNA: TGTGCCACACGGTTGGACAGCTCCTACAATGAGCAGTTCTTC.

The chain uses TRBV18 and TRBJ2-3; the D gene is possibly TRBD1 (6 bases). The V end lost 3 bases, the J end lost 6 bases, and 19 bases lay between the germline ends. The CDR3 has 16 amino acids. CDR1 and CDR2 from the germline V gene are KGHSH and LQKENI. CDR3 loop: CASSPGHSSIGDTQYF. The CDR3 nucleotides read TGTGCCAGCTCACCGGGACACTCGTCTATCGGGGATACGCAGTATTTT.

This chain connects TRBV18 to TRBJ1-1; unclear D gene. The V end lost 3 bases, the J end lost 5 bases, and 13 bases lay between the germline ends. Germline V CDR1 and CDR2: KGHSH, LQKENI. This CDR3 is 14 amino acids long. The CDR3 region has the DNA TGTGCCAGCTCACCTGGGCAGCGGAGAACTGAAGCTTTCTTT. It yields the protein CASSPGQRRTEAFF.

The chain carries TRBV18 and TRBJ2-1, with TRBD2 identical over 7 bases. Germline CDR1 and CDR2: KGHSH and LQKENI. The CDR3 loop spans 15 amino acids. V was clipped by 6 bases and J by 0 bases; unmatched bases: 5. The CDR3 loop is CASSRDYRSYNEQFF. The CDR3 DNA is TGTGCCAGCTCGCGGGACTACCGCTCCTACAATGAGCAGTTCTTC.

With regard to this clone: Germline and junction disagree at one end, which may indicate a read error. The chain carries TRBV15 and TRBJ2-1; 11 positions match TRBD1. The CDR3 has 16 residues. Germline V gene lookup returns CDR1 LNHNV and CDR2 YYDKDF (reference sequence). CDR3 sequence reads: CATSRESGTGGNEQFF. The CDR3 nucleotides are TGTGCCACCAGCCGAGAGTCCGGGACAGGGGGCAATGAGCAGTTCTTC.